The source of this T cell receptor (beta chain) is a study of T cells after posttransplantation cyclophosphamide. General observations from the study: Blood and skin or GI T cell repertoires showed limited TRB overlap. After PTCy, TRB diversity resembled that of CNI/methotrexate controls. Donor-recipient repertoire similarity was low at 1-2 months, rising over year one.

The CDR3 runs to 15 residues. Trimming at V came to 6 bases and at J to 4 bases, leaving 6 bases not matched to a gene. The germline gives CDR1 SNHLY, CDR2 FYNNEI. Treatment was busulfan-fludarabine conditioning, a marrow graft, and cyclophosphamide on days +3 and +4. Note on this clone: Its antigen is unidentified.

The assay was immunoSEQ multiplex PCR, and TCRdb's table has in-frame clones only and misses some. The table lists about 42,000 clones, around 90% of them singletons. This clonotype was obtained from a male patient aged 60 to 75 who received an allogeneic stem cell transplant from a related donor and was CMV-positive. Some T cells could come from the graft donor. The V gene is TRBV2, the J gene TRBJ2-3, with 11 bases lining up with TRBD2. Sequencing was performed on PBMCs, taken just over 60 days after allogeneic stem cell transplant with posttransplant cyclophosphamide. The CDR3 DNA sequence: TGTGCCAGCAGGTTGACTAGCGGGGTCTCAGATACGCAGTATTTT. As protein: CASRLTSGVSDTQYF.